What follows are 7 T cell receptor beta chains derived from one specimen sequenced in a study of T cell changes during pregnancy in multiple sclerosis. Assay used: immunoSEQ multiplex PCR; TCRdb lists only in-frame clones, some missing. Found here are about 28,000 clones, under 95% of them singletons; the top ten hold 0.4% to 0.55%. Sequenced here: CD4+ T cells from peripheral blood mononuclear cells, sampled after pregnancy. The receptors originated from a female donor with multiple sclerosis, enrolled in a pregnancy study.

This clone was seen just once. The gene calls are TRBV19 and TRBJ1-2; 8 bases map to TRBD1. Per germline, CDR1 LNHDA and CDR2 SQIVND (reference sequence). Trimming took 3 bases from V and 4 from J; bases not matched to a gene: 7. CDR3 size: 15 residues. The CDR3 reads CASSMGPGGVYGYTF. CDR3 bases: TGTGCCAGTAGTATGGGCCCAGGGGGCGTCTATGGCTACACCTTC.

Worth noting for this clone: One junction end disagrees with the germline gene, perhaps due to a read error. The V and J genes are TRBV7-9 and TRBJ2-7; unclear D gene. The CDR3 is 11 residues long. CDR1 is SEHNR and CDR2 is FQNEAQ in the germline V gene (reference sequence). The CDR3 region is CASSLGPTFYF. CDR3 sequence (DNA): TGTGCCAGCAGCTTAGGTCCCACTTTTTATTTC.

V gene TRBV4-3 combines with J gene TRBJ2-7, with 9 positions matching TRBD2. Germline V gene lookup returns CDR1 LGHNA and CDR2 YSLEER. CDR3 size: 15 residues. Unmatched junction bases numbered 8, after V lost 6 bases and J lost 2 bases. CDR3 DNA sequence: TGCGCCAGCAGTACCTTAGCGGGGGACACCTACGAGCAGTACTTC. Translated: CASSTLAGDTYEQYF.

The chain joins TRBV9 to TRBJ1-4; TRBD1 might be the D (6 bases). There are 18 residues in the CDR3. The V gene lost 0 bases and the J gene lost 8 bases, with 23 bases spanning the gap. Germline values: CDR1 SGDLS, CDR2 YYNGEE. The CDR3: CASSVAGQTGSVIEKLFF. The CDR3 DNA follows: TGTGCCAGCAGCGTAGCAGGACAGACCGGCTCAGTAATAGAAAAACTGTTTTTT.

This sequence joins TRBV4-2 and TRBJ2-3; D is perhaps TRBD2 (6 bases). V lost 0 bases and J lost 0, with 13 bases in between. Germline CDR1 reads LGHNA; CDR2 reads YNFKEQ. The length of the CDR3 is 17 residues. CDR3 DNA: TGTGCCAGCAGCCAAGAGGTTTTAGCGGTGAGCACAGATACGCAGTATTTT. It specifies CASSQEVLAVSTDTQYF.

The chain has TRBV6-4 and TRBJ2-1, with a possible D match to TRBD2 (6 bases). The germline V and J ends were trimmed by 0 bases and 4 bases, with 10 bases remaining between them. The germline V gene has CDR1 MRHNA and CDR2 SNTAGT. The CDR3 loop spans 15 amino acids. In DNA, the CDR3 is TGTGCCAGCAGTGACTCAGGAGGGATATACAATGAGCAGTTCTTC. Protein: CASSDSGGIYNEQFF.

The chain couples TRBV25-1 to TRBJ2-7; possible D gene TRBD1, 6 bases. The CDR3 covers 15 residues. CDR1 is MGHDK, CDR2 SYGVNS, per germline. Trimming cost V 6 bases and J 1 base, with 16 bases left between them. The CDR3 region is CASSPSNRGSYEQYF. The CDR3 region has the DNA TGTGCCAGCAGCCCCTCCAATAGGGGGTCCTACGAGCAGTACTTC.